This entry is about one TCR beta chain. The CDR3 has 15 residues. The V gene end was trimmed by 6 bases and the J gene end by 6 bases; junction bases not matched to a gene: 14. CDR1 and CDR2 from the germline V gene are ENHRY and SYGVKD. In the study's own analysis: Reference gene primer amplification in the assay estimated nucleated cell counts. Clones were read by immunoSEQ multiplex PCR, and TCRdb kept only the in-frame ones, dropping some. For V, J and clone size, that table is used; D and trimming come from the DNA. The table shows under 150,000 clones, with around 87% occurring only once. This sample is part of a study of blood T cell repertoires in COVID-19. Study overall: COVID-19 samples, acute and convalescent, were from the United States, Italy and Spain. PBMCs, B-cell-depleted T cells, or T cells provided the cDNA or gDNA that made up the material.

V gene TRBV10-3 combines with J gene TRBJ2-7; the match to TRBD1 covers 7 bases. Sequencing was done on a sample of peripheral blood. The TCR originated in a woman in her forties or fifties who had recovered from COVID-19. CDR3 in amino acids: CAISDTKRGPVEQYF. The CDR3 nucleotides are TGTGCCATCAGCGACACTAAAAGGGGGCCGGTCGAGCAGTACTTC.